This T cell receptor (beta chain) was obtained from a study of T cell changes during pregnancy in multiple sclerosis. Measured with immunoSEQ multiplex PCR; TCRdb has only the in-frame clones, and not every one. The table lists 70,000 or so clones, roughly nine tenths of them singletons, with under 0.9% in the top ten. V lost 9 bases to trimming and J lost 4 bases, with 19 bases between them. Germline V gene lookup returns CDR1 SGHRS and CDR2 YFSETQ. This CDR3 is built from 14 residues. The gene calls are TRBV5-1 and TRBJ1-2, with D perhaps TRBD1 (6 bases). The sequencing here drew on peripheral blood, taken in the third trimester of pregnancy. The sequence was obtained from a female donor in good health, enrolled as a control in a pregnancy study. CDR3 DNA: TGCGCCACCCAACCTGGAGGGGGGGGCTATGGCTACACCTTC. Encoded protein: CATQPGGGGYGYTF.